In this sample, the clone carrying this T cell receptor (beta chain) turned up once. In the source study's methods: It was from reference gene primer amplification that nucleated cell counts were estimated. Generated by immunoSEQ multiplex PCR, the TCRdb table keeps only in-frame clones and is missing some. V and J calls and clone size follow that table, whereas D and trimming were derived from the DNA. The table lists 200,000 to 250,000 clones, about four fifths of them singletons. The sample originates from a study of blood T cell repertoires in COVID-19. Background on the study: Donors in the United States, Italy and Spain gave samples during acute or convalescent COVID-19. In each case, the material was cDNA or gDNA derived from T cells, B-cell-depleted T cells, or PBMCs.

The V gene's germline CDR1 is MDHEN and CDR2 SYDVKM. V lost 6 bases to trimming and J lost 5 bases; unmatched junction nucleotides: 12. The length of the CDR3 is 17 residues. The TCR comes from a man in his thirties or forties who had recovered from COVID-19. J is TRBJ2-5 and V is TRBV28; 13 positions agree with TRBD2. Sequencing input: peripheral blood. The CDR3 sequence: CASSRDPGLAGRETQYF. The CDR3 DNA reads TGTGCCAGCAGCAGAGATCCGGGACTAGCGGGGCGGGAGACCCAGTACTTC.